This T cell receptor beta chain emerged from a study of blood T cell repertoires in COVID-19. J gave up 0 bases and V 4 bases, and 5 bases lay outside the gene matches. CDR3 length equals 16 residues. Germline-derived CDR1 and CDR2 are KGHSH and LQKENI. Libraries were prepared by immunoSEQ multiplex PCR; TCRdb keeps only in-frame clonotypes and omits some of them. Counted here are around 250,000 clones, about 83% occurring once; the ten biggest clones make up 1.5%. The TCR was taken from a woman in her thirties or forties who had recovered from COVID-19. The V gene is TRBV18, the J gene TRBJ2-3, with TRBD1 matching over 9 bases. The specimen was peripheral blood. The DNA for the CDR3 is TGTGCCAGCTCACAAAGACAGGGGGGGAGCACAGATACGCAGTATTTT. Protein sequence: CASSQRQGGSTDTQYF. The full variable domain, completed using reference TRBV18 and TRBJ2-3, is NAGVMQNPRHLVRRRGQEARLRCSPMKGHSHVYWYRQLPEEGLKFMVYLQKENIIDESGMPKERFSAEFPKEGPSILRIQQVVRGDSAAYFCASSQRQGGSTDTQYFGPGTRLTVL.